The 23 T cell receptor beta chains reported below all come from one sample, sequenced in a study of blood T cells in healthy people across ages. Through a sample-barcoded 5' primer and a J-beta primer mix, a second PCR was run for about 6 to 12 cycles. A single record per CDR3 protein comes from TCRdb applying MiXCR to the 5' RACE reads. Among about 1,400,000 distinct CDR3 sequences listed, approximately 60% were seen once. Sequenced: blood. These receptors came from a man younger than 35 in good health.

DNA for the CDR3: TGCAGCGTTGTAGTTTCGGAGACCCAGTACTTC. This encodes CSVVVSETQYF. The V call is TRBV29-1, the J call TRBJ2-5; no reliable D call. This CDR3 has 11 residues. V was cut by 4 bases and J by 5 bases, with 8 bases left in between. The germline gives CDR1 SQVTM, CDR2 ANQGSEA.

This chain links TRBV12-3 or TRBV12-4 with TRBJ1-2; 7 positions agree with TRBD1. The CDR3 loop spans 14 amino acids. V trimming: 1 base; J trimming: 8 bases; junction bases outside the gene matches: 7. CDR3 nucleotide sequence: TGTGCCAGCAGTTTAGTCCCAGGGGGGTGGGGCTACACCTTC. Translation: CASSLVPGGWGYTF.

The chain is built from TRBV27 and TRBJ1-2; no firm D call. Germline V gene sequence: CDR1 MNHEY, CDR2 SMNVEV (reference sequence). The CDR3 loop spans 11 amino acids. The V gene lost 4 bases and the J gene lost 10 bases, with 10 bases spanning the gap. The CDR3 DNA is TGTGCCAGCAGTTCCGGATGGGTCTACACCTTC. Its translation is CASSSGWVYTF.

A few counts support this clonotype. The chain carries TRBV2 and TRBJ2-3; 7 nucleotides align to TRBD1. This CDR3 comprises 12 residues. Per germline, CDR1 SNHLY and CDR2 FYNNEI. After removal of 8 bases from V and 10 bases from J, the junction contained 9 bases not matched to a gene. This CDR3 is CASPQGQSPQYF. The CDR3 bases are TGTGCCAGCCCCCAGGGACAGTCTCCGCAGTATTTT.

V gene TRBV29-1 combines with J gene TRBJ2-7; 13 positions match TRBD2. The CDR3 totals 14 residues. Unmatched junction bases numbered 5, after V lost 6 bases and J lost 3 bases. Per germline, CDR1 SQVTM and CDR2 ANQGSEA. DNA for the CDR3: TGCAGCGTGGATGGACTAGCGGGAGACTACGAGCAGTACTTC. Its protein product is CSVDGLAGDYEQYF.

The chain recombines TRBV20-1 with TRBJ1-5; 8 nucleotides line up with TRBD1. The CDR3 is 14 amino acids. Germline-derived CDR1 and CDR2 are DFQATT and SNEGSKA (reference sequence). V was clipped by 4 bases and J by 0 bases; unmatched bases: 2. The CDR3 is CSATGQDSNQPQHF. The CDR3 DNA is TGCAGTGCTACGGGACAGGATAGCAATCAGCCCCAGCATTTT.

The J gene is TRBJ2-3, the V gene TRBV7-9, with D perhaps TRBD2 (5 bases). Trimming took off 10 bases at V and 2 bases at J, with 16 bases between the two ends. Germline V gene lookup returns CDR1 SEHNR and CDR2 FQNEAQ (reference sequence). This CDR3 comprises 14 residues. CDR3 in amino acids: CATQVGEYTDTQYF. CDR3 nucleotide sequence: TGTGCCACCCAGGTCGGGGAATACACAGATACGCAGTATTTT.

This chain connects TRBV5-1 to TRBJ2-5, with 10 bases fitting TRBD2. Germline assignment: CDR1 SGHRS and CDR2 YFSETQ. J gave up 4 bases and V 2 bases, and 5 bases lay outside the gene matches. The CDR3 loop spans 15 amino acids. The CDR3 protein is CASSFVLAGVETQYF. The CDR3 DNA sequence: TGCGCCAGCAGCTTCGTCCTAGCGGGAGTAGAGACCCAGTACTTC.

This sequence joins TRBV15 and TRBJ1-6, with D unresolved. CDR3 length equals 17 residues. Trimming removed 0 bases at V and 0 bases at J, with 9 bases between. Looked up from germline, CDR1 is LNHNV and CDR2 is YYDKDF (reference sequence). CDR3 nucleotides: TGTGCCACCAGCAGAGATAGGTCAGCCTCCTATAATTCACCCCTCCACTTT. Translated: CATSRDRSASYNSPLHF.

The chain combines TRBV7-9 with TRBJ2-5, with TRBD1 matching over 10 bases. The CDR3 length is 15 residues. Losses at the gene ends were 3 bases for V and 3 bases for J; bases not matched to a gene: 4. Germline loops: CDR1 SEHNR, CDR2 FQNEAQ (reference sequence). The CDR3 bases are TGTGCCAGCAGCTTGGGGACAGGGGTGGAAGAGACCCAGTACTTC. Its protein product is CASSLGTGVEETQYF.

This clonotype came up a few times. The J gene is TRBJ2-4, the V gene TRBV7-2; TRBD2 might be the D (6 bases). V was shortened by 0 bases and J by 13 bases, with 22 bases between the two germline ends. The CDR3 spans 16 residues. Germline V gene lookup returns CDR1 SGHTA and CDR2 FQGNSA. The CDR3 sequence is CASSLAGTSYSREQYF. The CDR3 region has the DNA TGTGCCAGCAGCTTAGCTGGGACTTCCTATTCGAGGGAGCAGTACTTC.

This chain uses TRBV10-3 with TRBJ2-3; 8 bases map to TRBD2. V was clipped by 6 bases and J by 2 bases; unmatched bases: 7. This CDR3 is 15 amino acids long. CDR1 is ENHRY and CDR2 is SYGVKD in the germline V gene. This CDR3 is CAISQLAEITDTQYF. CDR3 DNA sequence: TGTGCCATCAGCCAACTAGCGGAGATCACAGATACGCAGTATTTT.

The chain employs TRBV20-1 and TRBJ1-2, with D maybe TRBD1 (6 bases). Germline assignment: CDR1 DFQATT and CDR2 SNEGSKA (reference sequence). This CDR3 spans 12 amino acids. The V end lost 5 bases, the J end lost 8 bases, and 15 bases lay between the germline ends. This CDR3 reads CSAQRTAGGYTF. In DNA form, the CDR3 reads TGCAGTGCTCAAAGGACAGCCGGAGGCTACACCTTC.

The V and J genes are TRBV9 and TRBJ2-1; D tentatively fits TRBD1 or TRBD2 (5 bases each). Germline assignment: CDR1 SGDLS and CDR2 YYNGEE. This CDR3 region has 16 residues. V dropped 2 bases and J dropped 5 bases, with 17 bases sitting between them. CDR3 sequence reads: CASSVVLGAYDNEQFF. CDR3 in DNA: TGTGCCAGCAGCGTTGTACTAGGGGCTTATGACAATGAGCAGTTCTTC.

The V call is TRBV7-9, the J call TRBJ2-5; the D is unclear. The germline CDR1 and CDR2 sequences are SEHNR and FQNEAQ (reference sequence). The CDR3 length is 12 residues. The germline V and J ends were trimmed by 5 bases and 5 bases, with 9 bases remaining between them. In DNA, the CDR3 is TGTGCCAGCAGCCCATCCGTGGAGACCCAGTACTTC. This codes for CASSPSVETQYF.

The chain carries TRBV11-1 and TRBJ2-5, with D possibly matching TRBD1 (5 bases). The J call is doubtful: the DNA matches TRBJ2-7 better. The germline V gene encodes CDR1 SGHAT and CDR2 FQDESV (reference sequence). There are 12 residues in the CDR3. The CDR3: CASSPDSHEQYF. For the CDR3, the DNA is TGTGCCAGCAGCCCCGACAGCCACGAGCAGTACTTC.

This clonotype was found a few times. This chain connects TRBV29-1 to TRBJ2-1; a weak D match, TRBD1 (6 bases). The CDR3 has 13 residues. CDR1 SQVTM and CDR2 ANQGSEA come from the germline V gene. The V end was cut by 6 bases, the J end by 9 bases, with 18 bases between. CDR3 sequence (DNA): TGCAGCGTAGGACAGAGCATCATTTTTGAGCAGTTCTTC. It codes for CSVGQSIIFEQFF.

This sequence joins TRBV29-1 and TRBJ2-3; 7 nucleotides agree with TRBD1. V was pared by 1 base and J by 3 bases, with 7 bases of the junction left unmatched. This CDR3 spans 15 amino acids. Germline-derived CDR1 and CDR2 are SQVTM and ANQGSEA. The CDR3 nucleotides read TGCAGCGTTGAAGGAGGACAGGCAAGTACAGATACGCAGTATTTT. It specifies CSVEGGQASTDTQYF.

This clonotype was seen only a few times. The chain has TRBV27 and TRBJ2-1; TRBD2 agrees at 7 bases. V shed 6 bases, J shed 3 bases, and the junction held 20 bases outside the gene matches. The germline CDR1 and CDR2 sequences are MNHEY and SMNVEV (reference sequence). CDR3 length: 19 amino acids. Here the CDR3 DNA reads TGTGCCAGCAGCTGGACTAGTATACCGGCCCGTGACTACTACAATGAGCAGTTCTTC. Encoded protein: CASSWTSIPARDYYNEQFF.

The J gene is TRBJ2-7, the V gene TRBV6-2 or TRBV6-3; D gene uncertain. In germline, CDR1 is MNHEY, CDR2 SVGEGT. The CDR3 contains 12 residues. Trimming took 0 bases from V and 6 from J, leaving 6 bases between them. CDR3 DNA: TGTGCCAGCAGTTACTCGACGCGCGAGCAGTACTTC. It encodes CASSYSTREQYF.

V is TRBV27 and J is TRBJ2-1, with D perhaps matching TRBD1 or TRBD2 (5 bases each). Trimming took 2 bases from V and 8 from J, leaving 13 bases between them. Germline V lookup: CDR1 MNHEY, CDR2 SMNVEV (reference sequence). This CDR3 region has 14 residues. CDR3 in DNA: TGTGCCAGCAGTTTAGCGTCAGGGCGGGATGAGCAGTTCTTC. Its translation: CASSLASGRDEQFF.

J is TRBJ2-5 and V is TRBV6-2 or TRBV6-3; 8 bases map to TRBD2. The CDR3 loop spans 15 amino acids. Germline CDR1 is MNHEY and CDR2 is SVGEGT. Losses at the gene ends were 5 bases for V and 5 bases for J; bases not matched to a gene: 10. CDR3 DNA sequence: TGTGCCAGCAGTGACACGGGGGGGCCTGACGAGACCCAGTACTTC. Its translation: CASSDTGGPDETQYF.

The chain is built from TRBV20-1 and TRBJ2-7; perhaps TRBD1 as D (6 bases). Per the germline V gene, CDR1 is DFQATT and CDR2 is SNEGSKA (reference sequence). V lost 1 base, J lost 0 bases, and 13 bases lay in between. The CDR3 has 15 amino acids. The CDR3 coding sequence is TGCAGTGCTAGAGGCATTCAGGGGTTCTCCTACGAGCAGTACTTC. It is translated as CSARGIQGFSYEQYF.